This TCR beta chain was retrieved from a study of blood T cells in healthy people across ages. The second PCR ran about 6 to 12 cycles with a sample-barcoded 5' primer and J-beta primers. A single record per CDR3 protein comes from TCRdb applying MiXCR to the 5' RACE reads. The repertoire holds over 750,000 distinct CDR3 sequences, with 25% as singletons. This clonotype was found a few times. The CDR3 loop spans 11 amino acids. Germline CDR1 reads SQVTM; CDR2 reads ANQGSEA. Trimming cost V 4 bases and J 3 bases, with 4 bases left between them. In terms of origin and age, donors were healthy Caucasian individuals from Russia aged 6 to 90. The sample was also reused in another study, on T cells of mothers and their children.

This sequence joins TRBV29-1 and TRBJ2-1; D gene ambiguous. This TCR derives from a boy aged 10-17 years in good health. The sequencing input was blood. This CDR3 is CSVVLYNEQFF. In nucleotides, the CDR3 is TGCAGCGTTGTGCTCTACAATGAGCAGTTCTTC.